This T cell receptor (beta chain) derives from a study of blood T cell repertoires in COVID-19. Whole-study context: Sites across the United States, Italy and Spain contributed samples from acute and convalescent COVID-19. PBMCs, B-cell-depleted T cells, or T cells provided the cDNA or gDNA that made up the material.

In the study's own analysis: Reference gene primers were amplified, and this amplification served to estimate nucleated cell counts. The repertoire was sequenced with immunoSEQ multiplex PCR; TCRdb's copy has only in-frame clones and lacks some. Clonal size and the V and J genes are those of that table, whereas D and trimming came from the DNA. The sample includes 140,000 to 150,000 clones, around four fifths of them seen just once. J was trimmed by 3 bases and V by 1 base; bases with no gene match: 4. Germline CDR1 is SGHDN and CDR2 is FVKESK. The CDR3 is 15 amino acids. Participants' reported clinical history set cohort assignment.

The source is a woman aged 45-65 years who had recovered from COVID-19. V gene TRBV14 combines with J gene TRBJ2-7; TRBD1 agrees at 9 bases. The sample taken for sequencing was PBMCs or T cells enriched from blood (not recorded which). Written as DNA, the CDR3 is TGTGCCAGCAGCCAAGCCGGGACAGGGTACTACGAGCAGTACGTC. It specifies CASSQAGTGYYEQYV.